The following is a T cell receptor beta chain sequence with its context. Its target is not known. This record comes from a study of T-cell memory formation after mild COVID-19. Findings and limits, study-wide: Day 37-peaking second-wave clones had unconfirmed SARS-CoV-2 specificity.

Trimming cost V 5 bases and J 4 bases; bases outside gene matches: 6. There are 14 residues in the CDR3. Germline V gene data show CDR1 as MNHEY and CDR2 as SMNVEV (reference sequence). MiXCR, run by TCRdb on the 5' RACE reads, gives a single entry per CDR3 protein. This table has around 450,000 distinct CDR3 sequences, around 20% appearing once. The V and J genes are TRBV27 and TRBJ2-7, with TRBD2 matching 9 bases. Sequenced sample: PBMCs or a T cell subset sorted from them (not recorded which). The receptor was isolated from an adult woman who had mild COVID-19 (a few samples of this study predate the infection). Cell type and time point are not known. CDR3 loop: CASSPRLAAYEQYF. The CDR3 DNA reads as TGTGCCAGCAGTCCGCGACTAGCGGCGTACGAGCAGTACTTC.